Sequencing of this TCR beta chain was carried out in a study of blood T cells in healthy people across ages. In the study overall: Every two T cells gave about one barcoded beta molecule via template switching.

Through a sample-barcoded 5' primer and a J-beta primer mix, a second PCR was run for about 7 to 12 cycles. No fewer than 3 million CDR3-containing paired-end reads came from each sample. TCRdb reprocessed the 5' RACE reads with MiXCR, giving one entry per CDR3 protein. The data show about 780,000 distinct CDR3 sequences, 60% to 80% seen once. Isolation recovered at least 6.5 million PBMCs from every sample. Germline loops: CDR1 LGHNA, CDR2 YSLEER. The V and J ends lost 4 bases and 7 bases respectively, with 16 bases between them. CDR3 size: 14 residues. This rearrangement joins TRBV4-3 to TRBJ1-1; D is uncertain. The sequencing input was blood. The TCR originated in a man between 25 and 39 years old in good health. The CDR3 DNA is TGCGCCAGCAGCCCAAGTCCGGCGGCACGTGAAGCTTTCTTT. Translation: CASSPSPAAREAFF.